This passage covers 29 T cell receptor beta chains from one sample sequenced in a study of T cell clonotyping in hematopoietic cell transplantation. This sample's time point: recipient sample about 28 days before transplant, after cytoreduction. Here immunoSEQ multiplex PCR was the method, and the copy in TCRdb shows in-frame clones only, minus some. This table holds 25,000 to 30,000 clones, 60% to 85% found once. The sample was peripheral blood mononuclear cells, taken before stem cell transplant. The receptors shown here come from a woman aged 25 to 39 with chronic myeloid leukemia. Some clones in this sample may be carry-over from other donors' samples.

The chain recombines TRBV9 with TRBJ2-3; possibly TRBD1 for D (5 bases). Germline V CDR1 and CDR2: SGDLS, YYNGEE. V was clipped by 7 bases and J by 4 bases, with 13 bases between them. The CDR3 runs to 13 residues. CDR3 nucleotides: TGTGCCAGCGGGCAGGGCAAGCCAGATACGCAGTATTTT. It yields the protein CASGQGKPDTQYF.

This sequence joins TRBV6-5 and TRBJ1-2, with 7 bases matching TRBD1. The CDR3 is 14 residues long. From germline, CDR1 is MNHEY and CDR2 SVGAGI. V dropped 5 bases and J dropped 4; count of bases not matched to a gene: 7. The CDR3 loop is CASSHPGQPYGYTF. CDR3 in DNA: TGTGCCAGCAGTCACCCGGGACAGCCCTATGGCTACACCTTC.

The chain employs TRBV6-5 and TRBJ1-2; a possible D gene is TRBD1 (6 bases). The V end lost 0 bases, the J end lost 4 bases, and 6 bases lay between the germline ends. This CDR3 contains 13 residues. Germline CDR1 and CDR2: MNHEY and SVGAGI. DNA of the CDR3: TGTGCCAGCAGTTACTCGGACAGCTATGGCTACACCTTC. It translates to CASSYSDSYGYTF.

The chain links TRBV4-2 to TRBJ1-2, with unresolved D. Germline lookup yields CDR1 LGHNA and CDR2 YNFKEQ. The V end lost 0 bases, the J end lost 8 bases, and 7 bases lay between the germline ends. The CDR3 totals 12 residues. The CDR3: CASSQDGVGYTF. In DNA, the CDR3 is TGTGCCAGCAGCCAAGATGGGGTGGGCTACACCTTC.

This sequence joins TRBV7-2 and TRBJ2-1, with 11 bases fitting TRBD2. The CDR3 loop spans 14 amino acids. V trimming: 11 bases; J trimming: 9 bases; junction bases outside the gene matches: 12. Germline V gene sequence: CDR1 SGHTA, CDR2 FQGNSA. CDR3 DNA sequence: TGTGCCGTAGCGGGGGGGCCTTATTCCAGTGAGCAGTTCTTC. Encoded protein: CAVAGGPYSSEQFF.

V is TRBV29-1 and J is TRBJ1-1; the D gene is possibly TRBD1 (5 bases). Germline values: CDR1 SQVTM, CDR2 ANQGSEA. The V end was cut by 3 bases, the J end by 12 bases, with 11 bases between. This CDR3 contains 10 residues. The CDR3 coding sequence is TGCAGCGTTGAGATCGGGGCACCTTTCTTT. This gives the protein CSVEIGAPFF.

This sequence joins TRBV4-3 and TRBJ2-5, with D possibly being TRBD1 or TRBD2 (6 bases each). The CDR3 consists of 14 residues. Trimming removed 2 bases from V and 2 bases from J, with 9 bases in between. Germline V gene sequence: CDR1 LGHNA, CDR2 YSLEER. CDR3: CASSQTGTQETQYF. In DNA form, the CDR3 reads TGCGCCAGCAGCCAAACAGGGACTCAAGAGACCCAGTACTTC.

The rearrangement joins TRBV7-9 to TRBJ2-5; the D is unclear. The V end lost 1 base, the J end lost 5 bases, and 14 bases lay between the germline ends. CDR1 SEHNR and CDR2 FQNEAQ come from the germline V gene (reference sequence). CDR3 size: 15 residues. The CDR3 region is CASSLEGHDLETQYF. In DNA form, the CDR3 reads TGTGCCAGCAGCTTAGAGGGCCACGATTTGGAGACCCAGTACTTC.

The V gene is TRBV25-1, the J gene TRBJ1-4; D not resolved. The V gene lost 5 bases and the J gene lost 0 bases, with 10 bases spanning the gap. Looked up from germline, CDR1 is MGHDK and CDR2 is SYGVNS. The CDR3 length is 15 residues. CDR3 protein: CASSHLVTTNEKLFF. DNA for the CDR3: TGTGCCAGCAGTCATCTGGTAACAACTAATGAAAAACTGTTTTTT.

This chain uses TRBV30 with TRBJ1-1, with a possible D match to TRBD1 (5 bases). Germline V gives CDR1 GTSNPN, CDR2 SVGIG (reference sequence). Between the trimmed V and J ends, which lost 4 bases and 7 bases, there was a span of 16 bases. This CDR3 spans 13 amino acids. The CDR3 spells CAWKRRVYIEAFF. The CDR3 DNA reads TGTGCCTGGAAGCGCAGGGTTTACATTGAAGCTTTCTTT.

The chain joins TRBV5-6 to TRBJ1-1; D perhaps matches TRBD1 (6 bases). The CDR3 loop spans 16 amino acids. Germline assignment: CDR1 SGHDT and CDR2 YYEEEE. The germline V and J ends were trimmed by 2 bases and 5 bases, with 19 bases remaining between them. This CDR3 reads CASSFLGGKAWTEAFF. In DNA, the CDR3 is TGTGCCAGCAGCTTCCTAGGGGGTAAGGCTTGGACTGAAGCTTTCTTT.

The genes are TRBV4-1 and TRBJ2-1; D call uncertain. V was cut by 1 base and J by 4 bases, with 11 bases left in between. Germline CDR1 MGHRA, CDR2 YSYEKL. The CDR3 is 15 residues long. In nucleotides, the CDR3 is TGCGCCAGCAGCCAAGTTCCAGAGAAATACAATGAGCAGTTCTTC. As protein: CASSQVPEKYNEQFF.

In its sample, this clone was seen a few times. V and J are TRBV5-8 and TRBJ1-5, with D perhaps TRBD1 (6 bases). The CDR3 has 16 residues. Deletions cut 0 bases from V and 0 bases from J, with 10 bases between. CDR1 is SGHTS and CDR2 is YDEGEE in the germline V gene. The CDR3 here is CASSLEGQLSNQPQHF. The DNA of the CDR3 is TGTGCCAGCAGCTTGGAGGGACAACTTAGCAATCAGCCCCAGCATTTT.

This clone was seen only once. The chain recombines TRBV9 with TRBJ1-2; no definite D call. This CDR3 contains 14 residues. Deletions cut 2 bases from V and 2 bases from J, with 10 bases between. Germline V gene data show CDR1 as SGDLS and CDR2 as YYNGEE. CDR3 loop: CASSVGGLNYGYTF. The DNA of the CDR3 is TGTGCCAGCAGCGTCGGAGGACTCAACTATGGCTACACCTTC.

The chain combines TRBV12-5 with TRBJ2-7, with 7 bases lining up with TRBD1. The CDR3 has 16 amino acids. The germline V gene encodes CDR1 LGHNT and CDR2 FRNRAP. Germline trimming cut 0 bases from V and 2 bases from J; bases unmatched to any gene: 7. Written as DNA, the CDR3 is TGTGCTAGTGGTTTGGTTTTGGGACAGCTAACCTACGAGCAGTACTTC. Amino acids: CASGLVLGQLTYEQYF.

The V and J genes are TRBV5-4 and TRBJ2-7; D remains unclear. Per germline, CDR1 SGHNT and CDR2 YYREEE (reference sequence). This CDR3 is built from 13 residues. V lost 4 bases and J lost 4, with 12 bases in between. The CDR3 here is CASSPPLRYEQYV. As DNA, the CDR3 is TGTGCCAGCAGCCCTCCCCTTAGATACGAGCAGTACGTC.

The V gene is TRBV29-1, the J gene TRBJ2-5, with TRBD2 matching 9 bases. The germline V gene encodes CDR1 SQVTM and CDR2 ANQGSEA. J was trimmed by 2 bases and V by 7 bases; bases with no gene match: 8. The CDR3 loop spans 14 amino acids. The CDR3 bases are TGCAGCGCCTCGACTAGCGGAAGACAAGAGACCCAGTACTTC. Its protein product is CSASTSGRQETQYF.

V usage is TRBV5-1 and J usage is TRBJ1-6, with a weak D call TRBD1 (5 bases). Per germline, CDR1 SGHRS and CDR2 YFSETQ. The CDR3 has 14 amino acids. The V end lost 0 bases, the J end lost 9 bases, and 10 bases lay between the germline ends. The CDR3 DNA reads TGCGCCAGCAGCTTGGGTCAGGGTCCTTCACCCCTCCACTTT. It specifies CASSLGQGPSPLHF.

The genes are TRBV7-9 and TRBJ1-1; D remains ambiguous. The CDR3 length is 12 residues. The germline V gene has CDR1 SEHNR and CDR2 FQNEAQ (reference sequence). The V end lost 1 base, the J end lost 8 bases, and 8 bases lay between the germline ends. The CDR3 DNA is TGTGCCAGCAGCTTAGATATGAGGGAAGCTTTCTTT. Encoded protein: CASSLDMREAFF.

The V call is TRBV5-1, the J call TRBJ2-5, with D possibly matching TRBD1 (6 bases). Germline CDR1 SGHRS, CDR2 YFSETQ. Trimming pared 4 bases from V and 2 bases from J, leaving 12 bases between. The CDR3 has 14 amino acids. This CDR3 reads CASSVSGVQETQYF. Here the CDR3 DNA reads TGCGCCAGCAGCGTATCAGGGGTTCAAGAGACCCAGTACTTC.

This clone showed up just a few times. The chain is built from TRBV27 and TRBJ1-6, with D tentatively TRBD1 (5 bases). V was pared by 5 bases and J by 10 bases, with 9 bases between. The CDR3 totals 12 residues. The germline CDR1 and CDR2 sequences are MNHEY and SMNVEV (reference sequence). The CDR3: CASSGGVSPLHF. The CDR3 DNA is TGTGCCAGCAGTGGGGGGGTGTCACCCCTCCACTTT.

The gene calls are TRBV2 and TRBJ1-3; D is undetermined. There are 11 residues in the CDR3. Germline V CDR1 and CDR2: SNHLY, FYNNEI. V was pared by 6 bases and J by 8 bases, with 8 bases between. CDR3 sequence (DNA): TGTGCCAGCAGCGGGGTGGACACCATATATTTT. Translation: CASSGVDTIYF.

The rearrangement joins TRBV27 to TRBJ1-2; D call uncertain. Trimming removed 8 bases at V and 0 bases at J, with 7 bases between. Germline V gene sequence: CDR1 MNHEY, CDR2 SMNVEV (reference sequence). The CDR3 totals 12 residues. This CDR3 is CASGPPNYGYTF. CDR3 bases: TGTGCCAGCGGCCCGCCTAACTATGGCTACACCTTC.

Written as DNA, the CDR3 is TGTGCCTACAAAGAGGCCTACGAGCAGTACTTC. Translation gives CAYKEAYEQYF. The rearrangement uses TRBV30 and TRBJ2-7; D ambiguous. Germline loops: CDR1 GTSNPN, CDR2 SVGIG (reference sequence). The CDR3 is 11 amino acids. The germline V and J ends were trimmed by 7 bases and 2 bases, with 9 bases remaining between them.

In DNA form, the CDR3 reads TGTGCCACCAGCAGAGAGAATCAGGCAAATTCACCCCTCCACTTT. It is translated as CATSRENQANSPLHF. This rearrangement joins TRBV15 to TRBJ1-6; D uncertain. This CDR3 has 15 amino acids. CDR1 LNHNV and CDR2 YYDKDF come from the germline V gene (reference sequence). Trimming cost V 0 bases and J 7 bases, with 10 bases left between them. Complete variable domain (other parts from reference TRBV15 and TRBJ1-6): DAMVIQNPRYQVTQFGKPVTLSCSQTLNHNVMYWYQQKSSQAPKLLFHYYDKDFNNEADTPDNFQSRRPNTSFCFLDIRSPGLGDTAMYLCATSRENQANSPLHFGNGTRLTVT.

The chain couples TRBV4-2 to TRBJ1-6; D is undetermined. The CDR3 sequence is 15 residues long. Germline V lookup: CDR1 LGHNA, CDR2 YNFKEQ. Trimming pared 5 bases from V and 7 bases from J, leaving 15 bases between. The CDR3 spells CASSFWTEPNSPLHF. The DNA for the CDR3 is TGTGCCAGCAGCTTTTGGACGGAGCCAAATTCACCCCTCCACTTT.

This chain links TRBV4-2 with TRBJ2-3; possibly TRBD1 or TRBD2 for D (5 bases each). CDR1 and CDR2 (germline): LGHNA, YNFKEQ. The CDR3 runs to 14 residues. Trimming removed 4 bases from V and 2 bases from J, with 10 bases in between. CDR3 amino acids: CASSRGTDTDTQYF. CDR3 coding DNA: TGTGCCAGCAGCCGGGGGACGGACACAGATACGCAGTATTTT.

The chain recombines TRBV7-7 with TRBJ2-2; TRBD1 matches at 8 bases. V shed 5 bases, J shed 11 bases, and the junction held 7 bases outside the gene matches. The CDR3 sequence is 13 residues long. CDR1 is SSHAT and CDR2 is FNYEAQ in the germline V gene (reference sequence). The CDR3 DNA reads TGTGCCAGCAGCCGGACAGGGAAGGGTGAGCTGTTTTTT. Protein: CASSRTGKGELFF.

The gene calls are TRBV5-6 and TRBJ2-2, with TRBD2 as a possible D gene (5 bases). The germline gives CDR1 SGHDT, CDR2 YYEEEE. V lost 5 bases to trimming and J lost 4 bases, with 15 bases between them. The CDR3 runs to 15 residues. The CDR3 spells CASSTGYRSTGELFF. The CDR3 nucleotides read TGTGCCAGCAGTACGGGGTATCGCAGCACCGGGGAGCTGTTTTTT.